The 26 T cell receptor beta chains reported below all come from one sample, sequenced in a study of T cell responses to AZD1222 COVID-19 vaccine. Sequencing was performed with immunoSEQ multiplex PCR; in TCRdb, only in-frame clones are kept and a portion is missing. The repertoire has under 110,000 clones, roughly 87% of them found once; the top ten carry about 15%. Sample: peripheral blood, taken on day 0 of AZD1222 vaccination. These receptors were taken from an adult in good health.

V and J are TRBV7-9 and TRBJ1-2; tentative D call: TRBD1 (5 bases). The V and J ends lost 5 bases and 5 bases respectively, with 9 bases between them. From germline, CDR1 is SEHNR and CDR2 FQNEAQ (reference sequence). The CDR3 has 12 residues. CDR3 sequence reads: CASSLDSYGYTF. The DNA for the CDR3 is TGTGCCAGCAGCCTAGACAGTTATGGCTACACCTTC.

This clone appeared a single time. The chain carries TRBV20-1 and TRBJ2-7; 14 nucleotides line up with TRBD2. There are 17 residues in the CDR3. Germline lookup yields CDR1 DFQATT and CDR2 SNEGSKA (reference sequence). V lost 6 bases to trimming and J lost 0 bases; unmatched junction nucleotides: 10. The CDR3 region is CSASGTSGSSPSYEQYF. The CDR3 DNA reads as TGCAGTGCCAGTGGGACTAGCGGGAGTTCTCCCTCCTACGAGCAGTACTTC.

This rearrangement joins TRBV5-1 to TRBJ2-3; D could derive from TRBD1 or TRBD2 (5 bases each). Germline CDR1 reads SGHRS; CDR2 reads YFSETQ. The V gene lost 0 bases and the J gene lost 4 bases, with 15 bases spanning the gap. The CDR3 has 16 amino acids. The CDR3 nucleotides are TGCGCCAGCAGCTTGGCTGTGGGGGTAGGGCCAGATACGCAGTATTTT. Translating it yields CASSLAVGVGPDTQYF.

The gene calls are TRBV6-5 and TRBJ2-2; 10 bases agree with TRBD2. The trim removed 6 bases at V and 10 bases at J, leaving 11 bases unmatched. The CDR3 has 15 amino acids. Germline V gene lookup returns CDR1 MNHEY and CDR2 SVGAGI. The chain's CDR3 is CASSRLAGDEEELFF. DNA of the CDR3: TGTGCCAGCAGCCGACTAGCGGGCGACGAGGAGGAGCTGTTTTTT.

This clone came up once. The same CDR3 can be traced to other DNA sequences in this sample. As DNA, the CDR3 is TGTGCCAGCAGCTTAACGGGGGGCTCTGGAAACACCATATATTTT. Translating it yields CASSLTGGSGNTIYF. The rearrangement links TRBV7-3 to TRBJ1-3; maybe TRBD1 (5 bases). The ends were cut back, 0 bases at V and 0 bases at J, with 6 bases in the middle. Looked up from germline, CDR1 is SGHTA and CDR2 is FQGTGA. The CDR3 loop spans 15 amino acids. Using reference TRBV7-3 and TRBJ1-3 for the parts outside the CDR3, the full variable domain is GAGVSQTPSNKVTEKGKYVELRCDPISGHTALYWYRQSLGQGPEFLIYFQGTGAADDSGLPNDRFFAVRPEGSVSTLKIQRTERGDSAVYLCASSLTGGSGNTIYFGEGSWLTVV.

The genes are TRBV19 and TRBJ1-3; 8 bases are shared with TRBD1. The germline V gene encodes CDR1 LNHDA and CDR2 SQIVND (reference sequence). The V and J ends lost 6 bases and 1 base, in that order; junction bases with no gene match: 2. This CDR3 region has 14 residues. The CDR3 region is CASSRTGSGNTIYF. CDR3 coding DNA: TGTGCCAGTAGCCGGACAGGGTCTGGAAACACCATATATTTT.

This chain joins TRBV13 and TRBJ2-7; 12 nucleotides match TRBD1. V lost 5 bases and J lost 5; bases outside the gene matches: 4. Germline V lookup: CDR1 PRHDT, CDR2 FYEKMQ (reference sequence). CDR3 length: 14 residues. The CDR3 sequence is CASSPGTGGNEQYF. The CDR3 region has the DNA TGTGCCAGCAGCCCGGGGACAGGGGGCAACGAGCAGTACTTC.

This clone is a singleton in its sample. The chain has TRBV19 and TRBJ1-5, with 12 bases fitting TRBD1. V lost 0 bases, J lost 10 bases, and 4 bases stayed unmatched. CDR1 and CDR2 from the germline V gene are LNHDA and SQIVND (reference sequence). The CDR3 length is 15 residues. CDR3 sequence reads: CASSIEGTGGRPQHF. The CDR3 DNA reads as TGTGCCAGTAGTATAGAAGGGACAGGGGGCAGACCCCAGCATTTT.

The chain uses TRBV30 and TRBJ2-5; 7 bases align to TRBD2. The J segment lost 2 bases and the V segment lost 3 bases, leaving 9 bases of the junction unmatched. Germline CDR1 is GTSNPN and CDR2 is SVGIG (reference sequence). This CDR3 comprises 15 residues. The CDR3 here is CAWSVPSGYQETQYF. The CDR3 nucleotides are TGTGCCTGGAGCGTTCCTAGCGGATATCAAGAGACCCAGTACTTC.

This clone came up a few times. The gene calls are TRBV6-4 and TRBJ2-1; TRBD2 agrees at 11 bases. V dropped 10 bases and J dropped 2; count of bases not matched to a gene: 10. The CDR3 has 16 residues. Germline lookup yields CDR1 MRHNA and CDR2 SNTAGT. CDR3 sequence: CATRSTSGRPYNEQFF. CDR3 in DNA: TGTGCCACCCGCTCAACTAGCGGGAGACCCTACAATGAGCAGTTCTTC.

The V call is TRBV11-3, the J call TRBJ2-3; no clear D gene. Deletions cut 5 bases from V and 2 bases from J, with 5 bases between. Germline-derived CDR1 and CDR2 are SGHNT and YENEEA. CDR3 length equals 12 residues. The CDR3 reads CASSLHTDTQYF. The CDR3 DNA sequence: TGTGCCAGCAGCCTCCACACAGATACGCAGTATTTT. Full variable domain (remainder filled in from reference TRBV11-3 and TRBJ2-3): EAGVVQSPRYKIIEKKQPVAFWCNPISGHNTLYWYLQNLGQGPELLIRYENEEAVDDSQLPKDRFSAERLKGVDSTLKIQPAELGDSAVYLCASSLHTDTQYFGPGTRLTVL.

This clone was detected only a few times. The chain uses TRBV4-1 and TRBJ2-3, with unresolved D. The V gene lost 2 bases and the J gene lost 0 bases, with 9 bases spanning the gap. Germline assignment: CDR1 MGHRA and CDR2 YSYEKL. CDR3 length: 15 residues. The CDR3 DNA is TGCGCCAGCAGCCAATCGTCACCAAGCACAGATACGCAGTATTTT. It specifies CASSQSSPSTDTQYF.

V is TRBV28 and J is TRBJ1-6; D is unclear. The CDR3 runs to 14 residues. V was clipped by 2 bases and J by 3 bases, with 5 bases between them. Looked up from germline, CDR1 is MDHEN and CDR2 is SYDVKM. The chain's CDR3 is CASSLGVYNSPLHF. CDR3 nucleotide sequence: TGTGCCAGCAGTTTAGGAGTCTATAATTCACCCCTCCACTTT.

The gene calls are TRBV12-3 or TRBV12-4 and TRBJ1-1, with D hard to call. This CDR3 region has 13 residues. V lost 3 bases and J lost 2, with 7 bases in between. CDR3 nucleotide sequence: TGTGCCAGCAGTTTGGGCAGAAACACTGAAGCTTTCTTT. Its translation: CASSLGRNTEAFF.

The chain carries TRBV7-6 and TRBJ2-3, with a possible D match to TRBD1 (6 bases). The CDR3 has 15 amino acids. The germline V and J ends were trimmed by 5 bases and 2 bases, with 14 bases remaining between them. Germline V CDR1 and CDR2: SGHVS, FNYEAQ. The CDR3 here is CASSPRGGITDTQYF. CDR3 DNA sequence: TGTGCCAGCAGCCCCAGAGGGGGAATCACAGATACGCAGTATTTT.

The rearrangement uses TRBV5-1 and TRBJ2-7; 11 bases agree with TRBD2. Germline V gene data show CDR1 as SGHRS and CDR2 as YFSETQ. The length of the CDR3 is 17 residues. With V trimmed by 1 base and J by 7 bases, 13 bases remained unmatched. CDR3 sequence: CASSLSLGLAGGLEQYF. The DNA for the CDR3 is TGCGCCAGCAGCTTGTCCCTGGGCCTAGCGGGAGGCCTTGAGCAGTACTTC.

The chain uses TRBV3-1 (or the pseudogene TRBV3-2) and TRBJ1-2; a possible D gene is TRBD1 (5 bases). V lost 8 bases and J 0 bases, leaving 13 bases between the germline ends. The CDR3 consists of 14 residues. The germline V gene encodes CDR1 LGHDT and CDR2 YNNKEL (reference sequence). CDR3 in amino acids: CASAPRGSNYGYTF. CDR3 nucleotides: TGTGCCAGCGCCCCTAGGGGATCTAACTATGGCTACACCTTC.

V gene TRBV19 combines with J gene TRBJ2-3; 10 nucleotides match TRBD2. The germline V gene encodes CDR1 LNHDA and CDR2 SQIVND (reference sequence). V gave up 5 bases and J gave up 6 bases; unmatched junction bases: 11. CDR3 length equals 16 residues. The CDR3 region is CASSPLAGAGSDTQYF. The CDR3 DNA sequence: TGTGCCAGTAGTCCTCTAGCGGGAGCGGGATCTGATACGCAGTATTTT.

The V gene is TRBV4-2, the J gene TRBJ2-7, with 13 positions matching TRBD2. CDR1 and CDR2 (germline): LGHNA, YNFKEQ. CDR3 length: 16 residues. V was pared by 3 bases and J by 0 bases, with 2 bases of the junction left unmatched. CDR3 protein: CASSQGTSGVSYEQYF. In DNA, the CDR3 is TGTGCCAGCAGCCAGGGGACTAGCGGGGTCTCCTACGAGCAGTACTTC.

CDR3 sequence: CASSDRQALAFF. The CDR3 coding sequence is TGTGCCAGCAGCGACAGACAGGCTTTGGCTTTCTTT. V usage is TRBV11-2 and J usage is TRBJ1-1, with D maybe TRBD1 (6 bases). This CDR3 spans 12 amino acids. CDR1 and CDR2 (germline): SGHAT, FQNNGV. Trimming removed 5 bases at V and 11 bases at J, with 15 bases between.

The chain joins TRBV29-1 to TRBJ1-4; 7 nucleotides agree with TRBD1. Germline V CDR1 and CDR2: SQVTM, ANQGSEA. The CDR3 runs to 13 residues. V lost 6 bases and J lost 4; bases outside the gene matches: 5. CDR3 in DNA: TGCAGCGTGGGACAGAGTGATAATGAAAAACTGTTTTTT. It encodes CSVGQSDNEKLFF.

CDR3 residues: CASSLSGQGWGAEAFF. The CDR3 bases are TGTGCCAGCAGCTTATCAGGACAGGGGTGGGGCGCTGAAGCTTTCTTT. The gene calls are TRBV7-9 and TRBJ1-1; 9 bases are a match to TRBD1. Germline V gives CDR1 SEHNR, CDR2 FQNEAQ (reference sequence). The CDR3 runs 16 residues. Trimming took 2 bases from V and 6 from J; bases not matched to a gene: 10. The full variable domain, with the rest looked up from reference TRBV7-9 and TRBJ1-1, is DTGVSQNPRHKITKRGQNVTFRCDPISEHNRLYWYRQTLGQGPEFLTYFQNEAQLEKSRLLSDRFSAERPKGSFSTLEIQRTEQGDSAMYLCASSLSGQGWGAEAFFGQGTRLTVV.

Only one count was recorded for this clone. CDR3 sequence reads: CATSRGNYGYTF. As DNA, the CDR3 is TGTGCCACCAGCCGAGGGAACTATGGCTACACCTTC. The chain uses TRBV15 and TRBJ1-2; D unresolved. The CDR3 is made up of 12 amino acids. The V gene lost 5 bases and the J gene lost 2 bases, with 6 bases spanning the gap. CDR1 and CDR2 (germline): LNHNV, YYDKDF (reference sequence).

The rearrangement joins TRBV6-5 to TRBJ2-7, with 7 bases matching TRBD2. Looked up from germline, CDR1 is MNHEY and CDR2 is SVGAGI. J gave up 3 bases and V 5 bases, and 10 bases lay outside the gene matches. The CDR3 runs 15 residues. CDR3 loop: CASSPTGLVLYEQYF. Written as DNA, the CDR3 is TGTGCCAGCAGTCCTACAGGACTAGTCCTCTACGAGCAGTACTTC.

This rearrangement joins TRBV5-4 to TRBJ1-2; D is possibly TRBD1 (5 bases). The CDR3 loop spans 14 amino acids. The V gene's germline CDR1 is SGHNT and CDR2 YYREEE (reference sequence). V lost 0 bases and J lost 8, with 14 bases in between. CDR3 DNA: TGTGCCAGCAGCTTGGACAGGCCGTGGGGCGGCTACACCTTC. Translated, it gives CASSLDRPWGGYTF.

This sequence joins TRBV7-9 and TRBJ2-1; the match to TRBD2 covers 8 bases. Germline trimming cut 4 bases from V and 8 bases from J; bases unmatched to any gene: 13. The CDR3 runs 16 residues. Germline V gene data show CDR1 as SEHNR and CDR2 as FQNEAQ (reference sequence). The CDR3 is CASSSPGAGAIDEQFF. Written as DNA, the CDR3 is TGTGCCAGCAGCTCCCCAGGAGCGGGAGCTATCGATGAGCAGTTCTTC.